The clone carrying this TCR beta chain was counted between two and nine times. The antigen is not known. The entry originates in a study of cytomegalovirus exposure and HLA in healthy donors. The PCR had 60 Vbeta and 13 Jbeta primers. Sequencing was performed with immunoSEQ multiplex PCR; in TCRdb, only in-frame clones are kept and a portion is missing. The sample lists roughly 190,000 clones, around 87% seen once, with over 1% in the top ten. Findings and caveats of the study: Highest at DRB1 and lowest at HLA-C, TCR association rates differed among HLA loci in a later analysis.

This TCR derives from a man aged 30 to 39 in good health and CMV-seronegative. Sequencing input: PBMCs.

CDR3 nucleotides: TGTGCCAGCAGCCGTACTAGCGGGAGAATTGAGACCCAGTACTTC. Amino acids: CASSRTSGRIETQYF. The rearrangement links TRBV7-8 to TRBJ2-5; 11 bases are a match to TRBD2. V shed 5 bases, J shed 5 bases, and the junction held 7 bases outside the gene matches. Germline CDR1 is SGHVS and CDR2 is FQNEAQ. CDR3 length: 15 amino acids.